This TCR beta chain was profiled in a study of blood T cell repertoires in COVID-19. About the research overall: Sites across the United States, Italy and Spain contributed samples from acute and convalescent COVID-19. The cDNA or gDNA used as material had been derived from T cells, B-cell-depleted T cells, or PBMCs.

This clone appeared once. CDR1 and CDR2 (germline): KGHSH, LQKENI. The CDR3 covers 14 residues. V shed 3 bases and J shed 6 bases, with 12 bases lying between them. Original analysis: Reference gene primer amplification gave estimated nucleated cell counts. TCRdb's copy holds only in-frame clones and misses some; the assay was immunoSEQ multiplex PCR. Clonal size and the V and J genes are those of that table, whereas D and trimming came from the DNA. The sample carries 93,000 or so clones, over 75% recorded once. The chain employs TRBV18 and TRBJ1-5; unclear D gene. This sequence originates from a human donor in a cohort sampled during active or convalescent COVID-19. The material sequenced was peripheral blood. CDR3 sequence reads: CASSPGPGTQPQHF. DNA for the CDR3: TGTGCCAGCTCACCCGGTCCGGGTACTCAGCCCCAGCATTTT.